This TCR beta chain was recorded in a study of read filtering for tumor transcriptome and immune sequencing. The wider study: RNA-seq yielded only roughly 75 to 1273 TCR reads, IR-seq about 3.5 to 10.27 million.

Germline values: CDR1 SGHDN, CDR2 FVKESK. The CDR3 is 14 residues long. V lost 1 base and J 0 bases, leaving 4 bases between the germline ends. Molecular barcoded adaptors covering alpha/delta and beta/gamma chains were used on 400 ng RNA. MiXCR, run by TCRdb on the reads, gives a single entry per CDR3 protein. The sample lists approximately 59,000 distinct CDR3 sequences, over 9% occurring once. The sample was a population of CD138-negative cells sorted from bone marrow. The receptor was isolated from a donor at least 40 years old with multiple myeloma. The rearrangement links TRBV14 to TRBJ1-3, with D unresolved. The CDR3 reads CASSQVRSGNTIYF. In nucleotides, the CDR3 is TGTGCCAGCAGCCAAGTCCGCTCTGGAAACACCATATATTTT. Combining the CDR3 with reference TRBV14 and TRBJ1-3 gives the whole variable domain EAGVTQFPSHSVIEKGQTVTLRCDPISGHDNLYWYRRVMGKEIKFLLHFVKESKQDESGMPNNRFLAERTGGTYSTLKVQPAELEDSGVYFCASSQVRSGNTIYFGEGSWLTVV.